This T cell receptor (beta chain) was sequenced for a study of long-term antiretroviral therapy in people with HIV. This clone showed up just a few times. The antigen is undetermined. Study-wide points: Even long-term ART left TRB diversity below transplant donor controls, despite gains. The study collected no data on ART adherence, viral resistance or therapy changes. Blood obtained between about 2004 and 2017 may reflect older ART regimens.

Version v3.0 of the immunoSEQ assay was performed at survey level. The data were produced by immunoSEQ multiplex PCR, yet TCRdb's version contains in-frame clones alone and is incomplete. The data hold roughly 17,000 clones, with about 80% observed a single time. The sample was unsorted PBMCs, taken 0.3 years before starting antiretroviral therapy. This receptor was obtained from a man aged 45 to 65 with HIV.

Written as DNA, the CDR3 is TGCGCCAGCAGCTTGGGAGGGGGTATTGAGCAGTACTTC. It is translated as CASSLGGGIEQYF. This chain connects TRBV5-1 to TRBJ2-7; D is perhaps TRBD1 (6 bases). The CDR3 has 13 residues. The V and J ends lost 0 bases and 7 bases respectively, with 11 bases between them. Germline V CDR1 and CDR2: SGHRS, YFSETQ.